This record covers a single T cell receptor (beta chain). This receptor's antigen is unknown. Within one base of it there is no much larger clone, and no base qualities were kept. Inclusive of the bounding cysteine and phenylalanine, the CDR3 is 15 residues long. The only DNA kept is the CDR3, 45 bases in frame from the first base. Relative to germline, V is missing 5 bases and J is missing 6 bases, with 6 bases of the junction outside any gene match. CDR1 SGHTA and CDR2 FQGTGA were looked up in the germline V gene. Each collaborating institution followed its own protocols to collect whole blood in K2EDTA tubes. For TCRbeta analysis, collaborators shipped samples in one of three forms: frozen whole blood, isolated PBMCs, or DNA extracted from either of those sample types. This sample was included in a study of blood T cell repertoires in COVID-19 (dated by TCRdb to about 2020). Turning to the overall study: Samples covering the acute and convalescent phases of COVID-19 were provided by collaborators in the United States, Italy and Spain. Samples came from the ongoing ImmuneRACE study (first 160 participants) plus 1,254 subjects from 6 global collaborators. Where available, HLA class I and class II types were taken from metadata supplied by the sample provider and were not determined by assay-based typing. Subjects who had been exposed to COVID-19, were actively infected with it, or had recovered from it provided the deeply sampled blood TCRbeta repertoires that made up the dataset. Sample metadata almost always included a de-identified subject ID, COVID-19 status, age in years and sex. The repertoires were released in a freely available public database meant as a resource for research on the immune response to SARS-CoV-2. The prospective study material was composed of cDNA or gDNA derived from T cells, B-cell-depleted T cells, or PBMCs.

General conclusions and limits of the study: The amount of clinical and demographic metadata varied by source and participant and was provided uncurated.

TCRbeta CDR3 regions were amplified from genomic DNA using the immunoSEQ Assay, a bias-controlled multiplex PCR. The paper's data handling went like this. Within the assay, amplification of reference gene primers was used to estimate how many nucleated cells each sample contained. Sequence reads were collapsed and filtered to measure the absolute abundance of every unique TCRbeta CDR3 rearrangement. For each sample, productive Simpson clonality was calculated as the square root of Simpson's diversity index over productive rearrangements. In TCRdb, the immuneACCESS table is reduced to in-frame sequences with V and J assigned. These tables do not hold every clone; where another copy was compared, an unresolved V gene accounts for under half, and the others remain unexplained. The D gene and trimming were derived from the DNA, and the V and J assignments and clone size from that table. The sample table contains about 160,000 clones; only one count was recorded for 85% to 95% of them. Clones ranked in the top ten supply approximately 4.6% of the sample.

The sequence links TRBV7-3 to TRBJ2-2; 10 of the junction bases match TRBD2. The sample was peripheral blood. The receptor's source is a woman aged 45-60 years with acute or convalescent COVID-19. The CDR3 protein is CASSPSGGAAGELFF. The sequenced DNA is TGTGCCAGCAGCCCCAGCGGGGGGGCCGCCGGGGAGCTGTTTTTT.